The sequence of this TCR beta chain was determined in a study of blood T cells in healthy people across ages. Study results and limitations: It was found that TCR beta diversity correlated strongly with the percentage of naive T cells.

Each donor was a healthy Caucasian individual from Russia, aged roughly 6 to 90. The authors ran a second PCR of roughly 6 to 12 cycles using a sample-barcoded 5' primer and a J-beta primer mix. Individual samples furnished no less than 2.5 million CDR3-containing paired-end reads apiece. MiXCR, run by TCRdb on the 5' RACE reads, gives a single entry per CDR3 protein. The sample includes 800,000 or so distinct CDR3 sequences, 20% to 25% of them seen just once. This clonotype was found a few times. The antigen is undetermined. Separately, the same data were catalogued under a study of T cells of mothers and their children. That publication notes: The people who donated were a few healthy Caucasian mothers and their six children.

Sequencing was carried out using blood. This clonotype was obtained from a boy between 10 and 17 years old in good health.

The CDR3 DNA reads as TGTGCCAGCAGTTCGCCTACGGGTTCTGGGGGTGGCTACACCTTC. It translates to CASSSPTGSGGGYTF. The rearrangement uses TRBV27 and TRBJ1-2, with a possible D match to TRBD1 (5 bases). CDR1 and CDR2 from the germline V gene are MNHEY and SMNVEV (reference sequence). This CDR3 region has 15 residues. V was trimmed by 4 bases and J by 7 bases, leaving 19 bases between them.